The rows below give T cell receptor beta chains drawn from one sample of a study of cytomegalovirus exposure and HLA in healthy donors. The repertoire was sequenced with immunoSEQ multiplex PCR; TCRdb's copy has only in-frame clones and lacks some. The sample holds approximately 130,000 clones; roughly 84% are singletons and the top ten take less than 1.5%. Sequenced input: PBMCs. These receptors were obtained from a girl aged 2-9 years in good health and CMV-seronegative. CDR3s leave out the opening cysteine and the closing phenylalanine or tryptophan. Each record gives: J gene, clone size, V gene, CDR3 protein. Expanded clones are given a class, and other clones once, few, many or no size at all.

TRBJ1-3	.	TRBV30	AWSVKSTGNTIY
TRBJ1-5	once	TRBV7-9	ASSLGTADQPQH
TRBJ2-3	.	TRBV9	ASSPRQGVWTDTQY
TRBJ2-2	.	TRBV7-2	ASSLQSPLGSPGELF
TRBJ1-2	.	TRBV7-2	ASSKDSGNYGYT
TRBJ2-1	once	TRBV4-3	ASSRTSDSVRF
TRBJ1-6	.	TRBV18	ASSLISRDRGSPLH
TRBJ1-2	.	TRBV7-3	ASSLTRQAYGYT
TRBJ2-2	.	TRBV6-4	ASSDSAGGESTGELF
TRBJ1-5	.	TRBV30	AWSGGPLGQPQH
TRBJ2-3	once	TRBV28	ASKPSAGGSDTQY
TRBJ2-6	.	TRBV5-4	ASRADSGANVLT
TRBJ1-1	.	TRBV7-9	ASSLEQQAGAF
TRBJ2-3	.	TRBV27	ATSGLDPTDTQY
TRBJ2-1	.	TRBV7-2	ASSIPIAGGNNEQF
TRBJ2-1	.	TRBV15	ATSEGTGDNEQF
TRBJ2-1	.	TRBV9	ASSRSPINEQF
TRBJ2-1	.	TRBV9	ASSATLGASGIFNNEQF
TRBJ2-5	.	TRBV19	ASSITTGETQY
TRBJ2-7	.	TRBV29-1	SVGLAGDLYEQY
TRBJ1-2	few	TRBV4-3	ASSQDRGGYT
TRBJ2-3	.	TRBV5-6	ASRGRGRTDTQY
TRBJ1-1	few	TRBV4-1	ASSYGPGMSRGEAF
TRBJ2-3	.	TRBV19	ASSDRVYQDTQY
TRBJ1-4	once	TRBV28	ASSLQGDNEKLF
TRBJ2-3	.	TRBV27	ASTFKAGGTDTQY
TRBJ2-6	.	TRBV9	ASSVGQAYSGANVLT
TRBJ2-2	.	TRBV6-5	ASSFRIHGELF
TRBJ2-1	.	TRBV12-2	ASLKQGLSYNEQF
TRBJ1-2	.	TRBV19	ASSVQGAIGYT
TRBJ1-1	.	TRBV7-2	ASSHDRVSEAF
TRBJ2-7	.	TRBV25-1	ASTEGGAYEQY
TRBJ2-2	once	TRBV30	AWSVVGGSGSEELF
TRBJ1-4	.	TRBV9	ASSLGQRSEKLF
TRBJ2-1	.	TRBV27	ASSPGTSGNNEQF
TRBJ1-1	.	TRBV30	AWTRPTGGTEAF
TRBJ2-2	.	TRBV6-5	ASRGQGRSGELF
TRBJ1-2	few	TRBV29-1	SVEERGGIYGYT
TRBJ2-7	.	TRBV5-4	ASSSDMGSYEQY
TRBJ1-4	few	TRBV29-1	SVDRDEKLF
TRBJ2-7	.	TRBV6-5	ASSSRTGRSEQY
TRBJ2-7	.	TRBV19	ASSPTGRGGYEQY